These 24 T cell receptor beta chains were sequenced from one sample in a study of blood T cell repertoires in COVID-19. Sequenced by immunoSEQ multiplex PCR; TCRdb stores in-frame clones only, minus some. The table records about 74,000 clones, roughly 82% of them present only once. The sample was peripheral blood. Receptors were obtained from a human donor in a cohort sampled during active COVID-19.

This chain connects TRBV5-1 to TRBJ1-2, with 7 nucleotides matching TRBD1. The CDR3 covers 14 residues. Trimming removed 1 base from V and 4 bases from J; junction bases left unmatched: 4. The germline V gene encodes CDR1 SGHRS and CDR2 YFSETQ. The CDR3 nucleotides read TGCGCCAGCAGCTTGTACAGGGGATCCTATGGCTACACCTTC. As protein: CASSLYRGSYGYTF.

This chain connects TRBV6-2 or TRBV6-3 to TRBJ2-7, with 9 bases identical to TRBD2. The CDR3 is 20 amino acids. The germline CDR1 and CDR2 sequences are MNHEY and SVGEGT. The V segment lost 0 bases and the J segment 2 bases; nucleotides outside the gene matches: 17. CDR3 sequence (DNA): TGTGCCAGCAGTTACTCCGTCGACTCTTTAGCGGGGGTCCTCACCTACGAGCAGTACTTC. Translating it yields CASSYSVDSLAGVLTYEQYF.

The genes are TRBV2 and TRBJ1-2; D possibly corresponds to TRBD1 (6 bases). CDR3 length: 14 amino acids. Trimming stripped 2 bases from V and 8 bases from J, with 15 bases between. Germline CDR1 and CDR2: SNHLY and FYNNEI. CDR3 sequence (DNA): TGTGCCAGCAGTGAACTAAGACAGGTGGAGGGCTACACCTTC. It is translated as CASSELRQVEGYTF.

The V gene is TRBV7-9, the J gene TRBJ1-2; D unresolved. The V and J ends lost 5 bases and 7 bases respectively, with 8 bases between them. This CDR3 region has 11 residues. Germline V gives CDR1 SEHNR, CDR2 FQNEAQ (reference sequence). The CDR3 here is CASSRGFGYTF. As DNA, the CDR3 is TGTGCCAGCAGCCGAGGGTTTGGCTACACCTTC.

The rearrangement links TRBV30 to TRBJ2-7; the match to TRBD1 covers 7 bases. Germline assignment: CDR1 GTSNPN and CDR2 SVGIG (reference sequence). The CDR3 consists of 14 residues. J was trimmed by 4 bases and V by 2 bases; bases with no gene match: 8. CDR3 residues: CAWSPRDRVYEQYF. For the CDR3, the DNA is TGTGCCTGGAGTCCCCGGGACAGAGTTTACGAGCAGTACTTC.

This chain uses TRBV7-2 with TRBJ2-4; 8 bases match TRBD2. The trim removed 5 bases at V and 1 base at J, leaving 10 bases unmatched. CDR1 SGHTA and CDR2 FQGNSA come from the germline V gene. This CDR3 has 17 amino acids. CDR3 DNA: TGTGCCAGCAGCCCCCGGGGGGGGTCCCTGGCCAAAAACATTCAGTACTTC. Amino acids: CASSPRGGSLAKNIQYF.

This chain uses TRBV18 with TRBJ1-5; TRBD1 matches at 8 bases. The CDR3 extends over 14 amino acids. Losses at the gene ends were 5 bases for V and 7 bases for J; bases not matched to a gene: 7. CDR1 and CDR2 (germline): KGHSH, LQKENI. In DNA form, the CDR3 reads TGTGCCAGCTCAGCCGGACAGGGCGCACAGCCCCAGCATTTT. Translation gives CASSAGQGAQPQHF.

This chain uses TRBV6-5 with TRBJ2-7, with D hard to call. Germline V gives CDR1 MNHEY, CDR2 SVGAGI. This CDR3 contains 12 residues. V was pared by 8 bases and J by 3 bases, with 11 bases between. CDR3: CASGRLNYEQYF. The DNA of the CDR3 is TGTGCCAGCGGGCGTCTAAACTACGAGCAGTACTTC.

V usage is TRBV7-9 and J usage is TRBJ2-7; D gene uncertain. Germline values: CDR1 SEHNR, CDR2 FQNEAQ (reference sequence). The V end lost 0 bases, the J end lost 0 bases, and 9 bases lay between the germline ends. CDR3 length equals 15 residues. This CDR3 is CASSLADYSSYEQYF. The CDR3 bases are TGTGCCAGCAGCTTAGCAGATTACAGCTCCTACGAGCAGTACTTC.

This chain connects TRBV19 to TRBJ2-7; D might be TRBD1 (6 bases). Trimming removed 9 bases at V and 5 bases at J, with 17 bases between. CDR1 is LNHDA, CDR2 SQIVND, per germline (reference sequence). The CDR3 loop spans 13 amino acids. CDR3: CASKLAGVDEQYF. CDR3 DNA sequence: TGTGCCAGCAAACTGGCAGGGGTTGACGAGCAGTACTTC.

This chain uses TRBV4-3 with TRBJ2-1; perhaps TRBD2 as D (5 bases). This CDR3 has 14 amino acids. The V gene's germline CDR1 is LGHNA and CDR2 YSLEER. Trimming took off 0 bases at V and 9 bases at J, with 12 bases between the two ends. CDR3 in amino acids: CASSQDRGLGEQFF. The DNA of the CDR3 is TGCGCCAGCAGCCAAGATAGAGGGCTGGGTGAGCAGTTCTTC.

CDR3 loop: CASSRRLGGRKMNTEAFF. The CDR3 nucleotides are TGTGCCAGCAGCCGCCGACTGGGGGGGCGAAAGATGAACACTGAAGCTTTCTTT. The chain has TRBV5-6 and TRBJ1-1; tentatively, D is TRBD1 (6 bases). CDR3 length: 18 residues. Trimming shortened V by 4 bases and J by 0 bases, and 22 bases separated the two germline ends. CDR1 and CDR2 from the germline V gene are SGHDT and YYEEEE.

This chain joins TRBV5-1 and TRBJ1-4; 10 bases map to TRBD1. J gave up 7 bases and V 4 bases, and 4 bases lay outside the gene matches. The CDR3 sequence is 14 residues long. CDR1 SGHRS and CDR2 YFSETQ come from the germline V gene. The CDR3 spells CASSQGQGFEKLFF. The CDR3 region has the DNA TGCGCCAGCAGCCAGGGACAGGGGTTTGAAAAACTGTTTTTT.

The chain combines TRBV30 with TRBJ1-1; D is undetermined. Germline V gene data show CDR1 as GTSNPN and CDR2 as SVGIG (reference sequence). The length of the CDR3 is 10 residues. The V end was cut by 3 bases, the J end by 6 bases, with 5 bases between. CDR3 bases: TGTGCCTGGAGCCAGTCTGAAGCTTTCTTT. Translated, it gives CAWSQSEAFF.

As DNA, the CDR3 is TGTGCCAGCAGTTACGGGGCTGGGTATGGCTACACCTTC. Its translation: CASSYGAGYGYTF. The chain recombines TRBV6-6 with TRBJ1-2; tentative D call: TRBD1 (5 bases). Germline V gene lookup returns CDR1 MNHNY and CDR2 SVGAGI (reference sequence). V lost 2 bases and J lost 5, with 9 bases in between. The CDR3 totals 13 residues.

V usage is TRBV11-2 and J usage is TRBJ2-1, with a possible D match to TRBD1 (6 bases). Germline assignment: CDR1 SGHAT and CDR2 FQNNGV. The CDR3 has 13 amino acids. The V gene lost 5 bases and the J gene lost 6 bases, with 11 bases spanning the gap. The CDR3 loop reads CASSTYRVNEQFF. DNA for the CDR3: TGTGCCAGCAGCACCTACAGGGTCAATGAGCAGTTCTTC.

The V call is TRBV30, the J call TRBJ1-5; the D gene is possibly TRBD1 (5 bases). Trimming pared 2 bases from V and 7 bases from J, leaving 12 bases between. Germline V CDR1 and CDR2: GTSNPN, SVGIG (reference sequence). The CDR3 extends over 13 amino acids. The CDR3 region has the DNA TGTGCCTGGAGTCTGGGGGGGGGACAGCCCCAGCATTTT. Translation gives CAWSLGGGQPQHF.

The sample holds a few counts of this clone. The chain couples TRBV25-1 to TRBJ1-4, with D maybe TRBD1 (5 bases). Trimming removed 4 bases at V and 8 bases at J, with 11 bases between. The CDR3 length is 13 residues. CDR1 MGHDK and CDR2 SYGVNS come from the germline V gene. The CDR3 bases are TGTGCCAGCAGTGGCAGGGTTTTGGAAAAACTGTTTTTT. Encoded protein: CASSGRVLEKLFF. The full variable domain, in which reference TRBV25-1 and TRBJ1-4 provide the parts outside the CDR3, is EADIYQTPRYLVIGTGKKITLECSQTMGHDKMYWYQQDPGMELHLIHYSYGVNSTEKGDLSSESTVSRIRTEHFPLTLESARPSHTSQYLCASSGRVLEKLFFGSGTQLSVL.

This sequence joins TRBV24-1 and TRBJ1-1; TRBD1 might be the D (5 bases). The ends were cut back, 4 bases at V and 4 bases at J, with 9 bases in the middle. This CDR3 has 13 amino acids. Germline V CDR1 and CDR2: KGHDR, SFDVKD. The CDR3 sequence is CATSDPTGTEAFF. The CDR3 DNA is TGTGCCACCAGTGACCCAACAGGCACTGAAGCTTTCTTT.

The V and J genes are TRBV2 and TRBJ2-7; 8 bases align to TRBD2. The CDR3 length is 15 residues. Germline CDR1 reads SNHLY; CDR2 reads FYNNEI. With V trimmed by 3 bases and J by 4 bases, 8 bases remained unmatched. The CDR3 DNA reads as TGTGCCAGCAGTGAGGCCAGCGGGGGAGTTTACGAGCAGTACTTC. This gives the protein CASSEASGGVYEQYF.

In nucleotides, the CDR3 is TGTGCCAGCAGTCCCCGGACAGGGGTAGGCTACACCTTC. Translating it yields CASSPRTGVGYTF. J is TRBJ1-2 and V is TRBV6-6; 9 bases fit TRBD1. Germline V gene sequence: CDR1 MNHNY, CDR2 SVGAGI (reference sequence). CDR3 length: 13 residues. V was clipped by 5 bases and J by 8 bases; unmatched bases: 6.

V is TRBV6-1 and J is TRBJ2-2, with TRBD2 matching 7 bases. The CDR3 loop spans 15 amino acids. The V segment lost 1 base and the J segment 6 bases; nucleotides outside the gene matches: 5. CDR1 MNHNS and CDR2 SASEGT come from the germline V gene. CDR3 DNA: TGTGCCAGCAGTGAAGAGGCAGGGAGGGCCGGGGAGCTGTTTTTT. This encodes CASSEEAGRAGELFF.

This clone was observed a few times. The J gene is TRBJ2-2, the V gene TRBV10-3; TRBD2 aligns across 10 bases. The CDR3 sequence is 15 residues long. Germline-derived CDR1 and CDR2 are ENHRY and SYGVKD. V trimming: 10 bases; J trimming: 0 bases; junction bases outside the gene matches: 5. The CDR3 DNA sequence: TGTGCCACCGCCAGCGGGGGGGCGAACACCGGGGAGCTGTTTTTT. This codes for CATASGGANTGELFF.

The rearrangement joins TRBV19 to TRBJ1-4, with 10 positions matching TRBD1. J lost 4 bases, V lost 11 bases, and 7 bases had no gene match. This CDR3 has 14 amino acids. From germline, CDR1 is LNHDA and CDR2 SQIVND (reference sequence). The DNA for the CDR3 is TGTGCCGCCGGGCGGACAGGGGGTAATGAAAAACTGTTTTTT. Amino acid sequence: CAAGRTGGNEKLFF.